Below are 3 T cell receptor beta chains sequenced from a single sample in a study of T cell responses to AZD1222 COVID-19 vaccine. TCRdb's copy holds only in-frame clones and misses some; the assay was immunoSEQ multiplex PCR. This sample carries 85,000 to 130,000 clones, 90% of them seen once, and the ten largest clones take 5% to 5.5%. The sample was peripheral blood, taken on day 0 of AZD1222 vaccination. The origin of the receptors is an adult in good health.

The chain couples TRBV19 to TRBJ2-3; D is ambiguous. Trimming cost V 2 bases and J 1 base, with 4 bases left between them. The germline gives CDR1 LNHDA, CDR2 SQIVND (reference sequence). This CDR3 spans 13 amino acids. The CDR3 DNA follows: TGTGCCAGTAGTATAAAGGGCACAGATACGCAGTATTTT. It specifies CASSIKGTDTQYF.

The gene calls are TRBV19 and TRBJ1-1; 9 nucleotides align to TRBD1. The CDR3 is made up of 15 amino acids. Per the germline V gene, CDR1 is LNHDA and CDR2 is SQIVND (reference sequence). Losses at the gene ends were 5 bases for V and 1 base for J; bases not matched to a gene: 5. CDR3 loop: CASSVWTGANTEAFF. CDR3 coding DNA: TGTGCCAGTAGTGTCTGGACAGGGGCGAACACTGAAGCTTTCTTT.

The rearrangement links TRBV27 to TRBJ1-5; D possibly corresponds to TRBD1 (5 bases). V was trimmed by 6 bases and J by 3 bases, leaving 15 bases between them. The CDR3 consists of 15 residues. Germline CDR1 and CDR2: MNHEY and SMNVEV (reference sequence). This CDR3 is CASRAGTVNNQPQHF. The CDR3 DNA reads as TGTGCCAGCAGGGCCGGGACGGTTAACAATCAGCCCCAGCATTTT.